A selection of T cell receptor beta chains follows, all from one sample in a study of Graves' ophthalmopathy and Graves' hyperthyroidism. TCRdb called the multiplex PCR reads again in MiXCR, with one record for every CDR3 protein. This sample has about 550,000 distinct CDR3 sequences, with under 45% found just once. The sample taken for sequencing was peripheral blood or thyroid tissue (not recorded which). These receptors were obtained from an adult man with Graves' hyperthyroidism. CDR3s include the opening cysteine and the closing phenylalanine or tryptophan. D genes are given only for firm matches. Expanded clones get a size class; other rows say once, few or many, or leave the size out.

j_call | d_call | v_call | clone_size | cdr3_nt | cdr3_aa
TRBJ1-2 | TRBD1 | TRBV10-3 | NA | TGTGCCAGCAGGGACAGACCAGACTATGGCTACACCTTC | CASRDRPDYGYTF
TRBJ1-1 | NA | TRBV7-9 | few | TGTGCCAGCAGTGAATTACTCGTTTTCCCGGAAAGAGACACTGAAGCTTTCTTT | CASSELLVFPERDTEAFF
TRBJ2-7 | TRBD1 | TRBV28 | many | TGTGCCAGCAGCATCGCAGGGGGCTACGAGCAGTACTTC | CASSIAGGYEQYF
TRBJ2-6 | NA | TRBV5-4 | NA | TGTGCCAGCAGCCCGTCGGGATCCAACGTCCTGACTTTC | CASSPSGSNVLTF
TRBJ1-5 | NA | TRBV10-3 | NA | TGTGCCATCAGTGAAGGGTCACCGAGCAATCAGCCCCAGCATTTT | CAISEGSPSNQPQHF
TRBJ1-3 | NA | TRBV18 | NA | TGTGCCAGCTCTGGGGACCCCGGAAACACCATATATTTT | CASSGDPGNTIYF
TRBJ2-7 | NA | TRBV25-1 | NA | TGTGCCAGCAGTGACACGGGGCGCCCCTACAATGAGCAGTACTTC | CASSDTGRPYNEQYF
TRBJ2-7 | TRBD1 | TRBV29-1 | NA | TGCAGCGTTGTGACAGGGGGAGGCTACGAGCAGTACTTC | CSVVTGGGYEQYF
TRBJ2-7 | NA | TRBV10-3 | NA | TGTGCCAGCACGAAGGGCTATGGCTACACCTCCTACGAGCAGTACTTC | CASTKGYGYTSYEQYF
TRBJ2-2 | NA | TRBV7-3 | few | TGTGCCAGCGAGGCAGGGCTAAACACCGGGGAGCTGTTTTTT | CASEAGLNTGELFF
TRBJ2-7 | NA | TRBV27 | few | TGTGCCAGCGCGCCTTACAGCGGACCATCCTACGAGCAGTACTTC | CASAPYSGPSYEQYF
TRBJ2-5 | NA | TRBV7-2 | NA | TGTGCCAGCAGCAATGTGGGGGGACCTCAAGAGACCCAGTACTTC | CASSNVGGPQETQYF
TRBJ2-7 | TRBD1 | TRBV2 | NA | TGTGCCAGTGGGACAGGGTTGGGCGAGCAGTACTTC | CASGTGLGEQYF
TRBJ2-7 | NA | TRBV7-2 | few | TGTGCCAGCAGCCAAGAATTACGGGGGTACTACGAGCAGTACTTC | CASSQELRGYYEQYF
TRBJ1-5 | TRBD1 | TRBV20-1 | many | TGCAGTGCTAGATGGGGGACAGGGGGGCAGCCCCAGCATTTT | CSARWGTGGQPQHF
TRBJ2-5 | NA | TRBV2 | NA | TGTGCCAGCTCATCGGGAAGGTACCAAGAGACCCAGTACTTC | CASSSGRYQETQYF
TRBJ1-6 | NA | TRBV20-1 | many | TGCAGTGCCCCTGGGGCAGGGATGAATTCACCCCTCCACTTT | CSAPGAGMNSPLHF
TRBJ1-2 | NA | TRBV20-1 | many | TGCAGTGCTAGATATACCTATGGCTACACCTTC | CSARYTYGYTF
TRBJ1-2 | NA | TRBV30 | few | TGTGCCTGGAGTGCGGGGGAATTTGGCTACACCTTC | CAWSAGEFGYTF
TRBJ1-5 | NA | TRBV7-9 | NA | TGTGCCAGCAGCATAGACATCAATCAGCCCCAGCATTTT | CASSIDINQPQHF
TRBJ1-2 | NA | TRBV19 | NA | TGTGCCAGTAGTATCGGCAGACTCTATGGCTACACCTTC | CASSIGRLYGYTF
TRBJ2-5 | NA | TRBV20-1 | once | TGCAGTGCTAGGGCCGCTGCGGGACCAGAGACCCAGTACTTC | CSARAAAGPETQYF
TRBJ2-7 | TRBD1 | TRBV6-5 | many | TGTGCCAGCAGGCGGGATCGGGACAGGGGATACGAGCAGTACTTC | CASRRDRDRGYEQYF
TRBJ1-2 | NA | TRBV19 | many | TGTGCCAGTAGTATATTCCCACAGGGCTATGGCTACACCTTC | CASSIFPQGYGYTF
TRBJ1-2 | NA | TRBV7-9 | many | TGTGCCAGCATCGGATCTGGCTACACCTTC | CASIGSGYTF
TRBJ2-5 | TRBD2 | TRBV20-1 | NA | TGCAGTGCTAGGTCACTAGCGGGGCAAGGGACCCAGTACTTC | CSARSLAGQGTQYF
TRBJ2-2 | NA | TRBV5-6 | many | TGTGCCAGCAGCTTGTTTTTTCAGGACTACACCGGGGAGCTGTTTTTT | CASSLFFQDYTGELFF
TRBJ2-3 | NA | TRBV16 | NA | TGTGCCAGCAGCCAAGGGGGGAGCCTGTTCACAGATACGCAGTATTTT | CASSQGGSLFTDTQYF
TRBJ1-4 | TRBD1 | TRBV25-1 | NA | TGTGCCAGTAAACAGGGGCCGGGTGAAAAACTGTTTTTT | CASKQGPGEKLFF
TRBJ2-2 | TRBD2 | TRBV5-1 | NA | TGTGCCAGCAGCCCCGGACTAGCGGGGGCGAACACCGGGGAGCTGTTTTTT | CASSPGLAGANTGELFF
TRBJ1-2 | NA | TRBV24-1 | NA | TGTGCCACCAGTGACATGGGATCCTCTGGCTACACCTTC | CATSDMGSSGYTF
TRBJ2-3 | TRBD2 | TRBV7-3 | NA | TGTGCCAGCAGCCGGTCTAGCGGACCCACAGATACGCAGTATTTT | CASSRSSGPTDTQYF
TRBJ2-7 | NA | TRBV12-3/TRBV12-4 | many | TGTGCCAGCAGTTTGGTCAGTCTCTACGAGCAGTACTTC | CASSLVSLYEQYF
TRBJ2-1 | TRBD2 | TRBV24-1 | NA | TGTGCCACCAGTCAGAGCGGGAGGATCTACAATGAGCAGTTCTTC | CATSQSGRIYNEQFF
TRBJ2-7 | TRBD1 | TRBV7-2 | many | TGTGCCAGCAGCTTAGGAGCAGGGGGATCCTCCTACGAGCAGTACTTC | CASSLGAGGSSYEQYF
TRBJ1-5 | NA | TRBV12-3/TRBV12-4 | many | TGTGCCAGCAGTCTATCAGGGACGAGCAATCAGCCCCAGCATTTT | CASSLSGTSNQPQHF
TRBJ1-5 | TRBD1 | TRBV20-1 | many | TGCAGTGCTGGGTTACAGGGGGCGAGCGGCAATCAGCCCCAGCATTTT | CSAGLQGASGNQPQHF
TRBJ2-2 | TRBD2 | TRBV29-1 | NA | TGCAGCATAGGACTAGCGGCAACCGGGGAGCTGTTTTTT | CSIGLAATGELFF